These T cell receptor beta chains were read from a single sample in a study of CD8 T cells in ankylosing spondylitis. Using its own MiXCR run on the 5' RACE reads, TCRdb lists one record per CDR3 protein. The sample consists of some 130,000 distinct CDR3 sequences, 6% to 8% of them appearing once. The sequencing sample was made of blood, either unsorted or a sorted T cell fraction (not recorded which). These receptors all come from a female donor with ankylosing spondylitis or in good health (not recorded which). CDR3s include the opening cysteine and the closing phenylalanine or tryptophan. A D gene is named only where the DNA matches it firmly. The size of a clone is reported for some rows only, either as once, few or many, or as a class for expanded clones.

- | TRBJ2-5 | many | TRBV10-2 | TGCGCCAGCAGTGAGTCGAACAGGCGGGAAGAGACCCAGTACTTC | CASSESNRREETQYF
TRBD1 | TRBJ2-3 | many | TRBV5-1 | TGCGCCAGCAGCCCCGGGACAGGAACCTCTAGCACAGATACGCAGTATTTT | CASSPGTGTSSTDTQYF
- | TRBJ1-6 | many | TRBV10-3 | TGTGCCATCAGTGACCCGAACGTAATCGGTTCACCCCTCCACTTT | CAISDPNVIGSPLHF
- | TRBJ1-6 | many | TRBV3-1 | TGTGCCAGCAGTGCGGCCTTGGATTCACCCCTCCACTTT | CASSAALDSPLHF
- | TRBJ2-1 | many | TRBV4-2 | TGTGCCAGCAGCCGTTCGTCAGGTAACAATGAGCAGTTCTTC | CASSRSSGNNEQFF
- | TRBJ2-3 | few | TRBV20-1 | TGCAGTGCTCAAGGAGGGCTAAAGCTCCCAGATACGCAGTATTTT | CSAQGGLKLPDTQYF
- | TRBJ2-5 | many | TRBV29-1 | TGCAGCGCGGGGGTGGGAGAGACCCAGTACTTC | CSAGVGETQYF
- | TRBJ1-1 | many | TRBV15 | TGTGCCACCAGCAGAGTCCGGACACCTGGAGGGGCTTTCTTT | CATSRVRTPGGAFF
- | TRBJ2-3 | many | TRBV18 | TGTGCCAGCTCACCGAGCAAAATGGATACGCAGTATTTT | CASSPSKMDTQYF
TRBD1 | TRBJ1-1 | many | TRBV14 | TGTGCCAGCAGCCAAGTCAGGGGGGGTGAAGCTTTCTTT | CASSQVRGGEAFF
- | TRBJ1-4 | many | TRBV5-1 | TGCGCCAGCAGCTTGGAAGGGAACAAACGTAATGAAAAACTGTTTTTT | CASSLEGNKRNEKLFF
TRBD2 | TRBJ2-2 | few | TRBV7-9 | TGTGCCAGCAGCCCAAAAGGACTAGCGACGAACACCGGGGAGCTGTTTTTT | CASSPKGLATNTGELFF
- | TRBJ2-2 | - | TRBV7-3 | TGTGCCAGCAGCTCCCTTAAGAATGGTCGCCGGTTGAGGGGCACCGGGGAGCTGTTTTTT | CASSSLKNGRRLRGTGELFF
TRBD2 | TRBJ2-1 | few | TRBV4-1 | TGCGCCAGCAGCCAAGAGGGGATGGTAAGCGGGAGGAATGAGCAGTTCTTC | CASSQEGMVSGRNEQFF
TRBD1 | TRBJ1-2 | many | TRBV28 | TGTGCCAGCAGTCAGGGGGCGCGCAATGGCTACACCTTC | CASSQGARNGYTF
- | TRBJ2-3 | many | TRBV4-1 | TGCGCCAGCAGCCCGGGGGTCCTTAGCACAGATACGCAGTATTTT | CASSPGVLSTDTQYF
TRBD1 | TRBJ2-2 | many | TRBV20-1 | TGCAGTGCTAGAGCTCCAGGGGGCGCCCCCGGGGAGCTGTTTTTT | CSARAPGGAPGELFF
- | TRBJ2-7 | many | TRBV4-2 | TGTGCCAGCAGCCAAGGGGGCAGGGTGGGCGACGAGCAGTACTTC | CASSQGGRVGDEQYF
- | TRBJ2-7 | - | TRBV20-1 | TGCAGTGCGAACCTTATGGGGATTCACGAGCAGTACTTC | CSANLMGIHEQYF
- | TRBJ1-2 | many | TRBV7-9 | TGTGCCAGCAGCTTAGCAAACGATGGCTACACCTTC | CASSLANDGYTF
- | TRBJ2-5 | many | TRBV5-1 | TGCGCCAGCTCCCGGGACAAGCAAGAGACCCAGTACTTC | CASSRDKQETQYF
- | TRBJ1-2 | many | TRBV4-1 | TGCGCCAGCAGCCAAGAAGGGACGGAGACGCTAGGCTACACCTTC | CASSQEGTETLGYTF